The table lists the clone carrying this T cell receptor (beta chain) with many counts. Germline CDR1 and CDR2: LGHNA and YSLEER. The CDR3 contains 14 residues. Trimming stripped 2 bases from V and 5 bases from J, with 11 bases between. The data were taken from a study of T-cell memory formation after mild COVID-19. UMIs and sample barcodes were carried by the TCR alpha and TCR beta cDNA libraries that 5'RACE produced using constant-segment primers. TCRdb fed the 5' RACE reads into MiXCR, producing one record per CDR3 protein. This table holds some 250,000 distinct CDR3 sequences, 15% to 20% found once.

The chain couples TRBV4-3 to TRBJ2-3; D is uncertain. Sequencing used PBMCs or a T cell subset sorted from them (not recorded which). The TCR was taken from a man between 18 and 29 years old who had mild COVID-19 (a few samples of this study predate the infection). Cell type and time point are not known. This chain's CDR3 is CASSQPVREDTQYF. CDR3 nucleotides: TGCGCCAGCAGCCAACCCGTTAGGGAAGATACGCAGTATTTT.